This entry lists 29 T cell receptor beta chains sequenced from one sample in a study of cytotoxic CD8 clonotypes in ibrutinib-treated CLL. Assay used: immunoSEQ multiplex PCR; TCRdb lists only in-frame clones, some missing. The table has about 60,000 clones, roughly 50% seen once. The sequenced sample was PBMCs, obtained after 24 months of ibrutinib treatment. These TCRs come from a human donor with chronic lymphocytic leukemia.

V usage is TRBV5-4 and J usage is TRBJ2-6; tentatively, D is TRBD1 (5 bases). This CDR3 has 17 residues. The germline V and J ends were trimmed by 0 bases and 1 base, with 11 bases remaining between them. Germline assignment: CDR1 SGHNT and CDR2 YYREEE (reference sequence). CDR3 amino acids: CASSLVRTSSGANVLTF. The CDR3 DNA follows: TGTGCCAGCAGCTTGGTCAGGACAAGTTCTGGGGCCAACGTCCTGACTTTC. The full variable domain, its missing parts supplied by reference TRBV5-4 and TRBJ2-6, is ETGVTQSPTHLIKTRGQQVTLRCSSQSGHNTVSWYQQALGQGPQFIFQYYREEENGRGNFPPRFSGLQFPNYSSELNVNALELDDSALYLCASSLVRTSSGANVLTFGAGSRLTVL.

The chain carries TRBV7-9 and TRBJ1-2, with D unresolved. The CDR3 is 11 residues long. The germline V and J ends were trimmed by 4 bases and 8 bases, with 8 bases remaining between them. The germline CDR1 and CDR2 sequences are SEHNR and FQNEAQ (reference sequence). The CDR3 is CASSSWEGYTF. The CDR3 nucleotides read TGTGCCAGCAGCTCGTGGGAAGGCTACACCTTC.

This clone came up a few times. The same CDR3 can be traced to other DNA sequences in this sample. The gene calls are TRBV9 and TRBJ2-5; 12 nucleotides align to TRBD1. Germline loops: CDR1 SGDLS, CDR2 YYNGEE. V trimming: 2 bases; J trimming: 5 bases; junction bases outside the gene matches: 7. The CDR3 spans 16 residues. CDR3: CASSVSGTGGAETQYF. In nucleotides, the CDR3 is TGTGCCAGCAGCGTGTCCGGGACAGGGGGCGCTGAGACCCAGTACTTC.

The J gene is TRBJ2-2, the V gene TRBV1; TRBD2, the table's D call, was not compared with the DNA. TRBV1 is a pseudogene. The CDR3 sequence is 20 residues long. CDR3 DNA: TGCACCAGCAGCCAAGATAACGCTAGCGGCCACCAGGCGAACACCGGGGAGCTGTTTTTT. It codes for CTSSQDNASGHQANTGELFF.

V gene TRBV25-1 combines with J gene TRBJ2-5, with D perhaps TRBD1 or TRBD2 (5 bases each). This CDR3 spans 14 amino acids. The V end was cut by 1 base, the J end by 5 bases, with 11 bases between. From germline, CDR1 is MGHDK and CDR2 SYGVNS. The chain's CDR3 is CASSELRGGETQYF. In DNA form, the CDR3 reads TGTGCCAGCAGTGAATTAAGGGGCGGGGAGACCCAGTACTTC.

This rearrangement joins TRBV6-5 to TRBJ2-3; 8 bases fit TRBD2. Per the germline V gene, CDR1 is MNHEY and CDR2 is SVGAGI. Trimming at V came to 0 bases and at J to 0 bases, leaving 2 bases not matched to a gene. The CDR3 sequence is 16 residues long. Here the CDR3 DNA reads TGTGCCAGCAGTTACTCGACGGGGGGGAGCACAGATACGCAGTATTTT. Translated, it gives CASSYSTGGSTDTQYF.

This chain links TRBV29-1 with TRBJ2-2, with D tentatively TRBD1 or TRBD2 (5 bases each). Per germline, CDR1 SQVTM and CDR2 ANQGSEA. The CDR3 sequence is 14 residues long. Trimming shortened V by 6 bases and J by 6 bases, and 17 bases separated the two germline ends. The chain's CDR3 is CSVLRTLEAGELFF. The CDR3 DNA is TGCAGCGTATTAAGGACACTAGAGGCCGGGGAGCTGTTTTTT.

This clone was picked up a small number of times. The rearrangement joins TRBV20-1 to TRBJ1-1, with 8 bases that match TRBD1. The ends lost 6 bases at V and 12 bases at J; junction bases unmatched: 9. CDR3 length: 11 amino acids. The germline V gene has CDR1 DFQATT and CDR2 SNEGSKA (reference sequence). CDR3 sequence (DNA): TGCAGTGCCCTTGGACAGGGCGTGACTTTCTTT. Translated, it gives CSALGQGVTFF.

This clone was detected a few times. The V gene is TRBV10-2, the J gene TRBJ1-6, with TRBD1 matching 8 bases. The CDR3 covers 14 residues. Germline V gene sequence: CDR1 WSHSY, CDR2 SAAADI. V shed 6 bases, J shed 7 bases, and the junction held 5 bases outside the gene matches. CDR3 loop: CASRQGAENSPLHF. CDR3 DNA sequence: TGCGCCAGCAGGCAGGGGGCCGAAAATTCACCCCTCCACTTT.

The chain is built from TRBV19 and TRBJ2-3; D call uncertain. Germline lookup yields CDR1 LNHDA and CDR2 SQIVND (reference sequence). The CDR3 has 8 residues. V lost 9 bases and J 5 bases, leaving 0 bases between the germline ends. CDR3 sequence: CARDTQYF. In DNA, the CDR3 is TGTGCCAGAGATACGCAGTATTTT.

The rearrangement joins TRBV10-1 to TRBJ1-1; D might be TRBD1 (6 bases). Trimming pared 3 bases from V and 0 bases from J, leaving 14 bases between. The CDR3 is made up of 16 amino acids. The germline gives CDR1 WNHNN, CDR2 SYGVQD (reference sequence). CDR3: CASSDSTRGMNTEAFF. The CDR3 bases are TGCGCCAGCAGTGACAGTACCAGGGGCATGAACACTGAAGCTTTCTTT.

This clone has more than one count but fewer than ten. The chain employs TRBV18 and TRBJ2-7, with no clear D. This CDR3 contains 15 residues. CDR1 is KGHSH and CDR2 is LQKENI in the germline V gene. Trimming pared 3 bases from V and 4 bases from J, leaving 16 bases between. The CDR3 loop is CASSPSIQTAYEQYF. The CDR3 bases are TGTGCCAGCTCACCTAGTATCCAGACTGCTTACGAGCAGTACTTC.

This clone was counted only a few times. This chain links TRBV5-1 with TRBJ2-5; perhaps TRBD2 as D (5 bases). This CDR3 comprises 17 residues. The V gene's germline CDR1 is SGHRS and CDR2 YFSETQ. V was pared by 0 bases and J by 5 bases, with 20 bases between. The CDR3 DNA reads as TGCGCCAGCAGCTTGGCCGGCCGGGGAGCTAGCCTGGAGACCCAGTACTTC. Translation gives CASSLAGRGASLETQYF.

In its sample, this clone was seen many times. The V gene is TRBV12-2, the J gene TRBJ2-7. TRBV12-2 is a recognized pseudogene. The CDR3 is 14 residues long. This CDR3 reads CASRRTPWAHEQYV. The CDR3 region has the DNA TGTGCAAGTCGCCGGACCCCTTGGGCCCACGAGCAGTACGTC.

This clone was recorded a few times. Written as DNA, the CDR3 is TGTGCCAGCACCACGGACGTTAGCAATCAGCCCCAGCATTTT. Translating gives CASTTDVSNQPQHF. V is TRBV6-1 and J is TRBJ1-5; the D is unclear. CDR3 length: 14 amino acids. From germline, CDR1 is MNHNS and CDR2 SASEGT. Trimming pared 7 bases from V and 0 bases from J, leaving 10 bases between.

This clone has only a few counts. The chain combines TRBV6-1 with TRBJ2-2; 7 bases fit TRBD1. Germline V lookup: CDR1 MNHNS, CDR2 SASEGT. The CDR3 is 15 amino acids. V gave up 6 bases and J gave up 5 bases; unmatched junction bases: 9. In nucleotides, the CDR3 is TGTGCCAGCAGCCTCGACAGGGTAGGGACCGGGGAGCTGTTTTTT. It specifies CASSLDRVGTGELFF.

This chain joins TRBV6-1 and TRBJ2-1; D possibly matches TRBD1 or TRBD2 (5 bases each). Germline V gives CDR1 MNHNS, CDR2 SASEGT. V gave up 8 bases and J gave up 7 bases, with 15 bases separating them. The CDR3 has 13 amino acids. CDR3 amino acids: CASFLPGANEQFF. In DNA form, the CDR3 reads TGTGCCAGCTTCCTACCCGGGGCGAATGAGCAGTTCTTC.

The DNA for the CDR3 is TGTGCCACGACGAGGGGCCCGCATGAGCCCCAGCATTTT. Translation: CATTRGPHEPQHF. The chain links TRBV19 to TRBJ1-5; D may be TRBD1 (5 bases). V gave up 10 bases and J gave up 8 bases, with 18 bases separating them. Germline V gene sequence: CDR1 LNHDA, CDR2 SQIVND (reference sequence). The CDR3 has 13 amino acids.

This clone has only a few counts. This chain connects TRBV7-9 to TRBJ1-6, with TRBD1 identical over 9 bases. The CDR3 is 16 amino acids. V gave up 5 bases and J gave up 7 bases; unmatched junction bases: 9. Germline V lookup: CDR1 SEHNR, CDR2 FQNEAQ (reference sequence). Here the CDR3 reads CASSQEIGQGNSPLHF. CDR3 nucleotide sequence: TGTGCCAGCAGCCAAGAAATAGGACAGGGGAATTCACCCCTCCACTTT. Looking up the rest from reference TRBV7-9 and TRBJ1-6 gives the full variable domain: DTGVSQNPRHKITKRGQNVTFRCDPISEHNRLYWYRQTLGQGPEFLTYFQNEAQLEKSRLLSDRFSAERPKGSFSTLEIQRTEQGDSAMYLCASSQEIGQGNSPLHFGNGTRLTVT.

The chain employs TRBV7-5 and TRBJ2-1; the table names TRBD2, a call not compared with the DNA. TRBV7-5 is a known pseudogene. The CDR3 is 16 residues long. In nucleotides, the CDR3 is TGTGCCAGCAGCCCCGTGGGGGGAGAGTCCTACAATGAGCAGTTCTTC. This encodes CASSPVGGESYNEQFF.

This sequence joins TRBV6-5 and TRBJ2-7; 8 nucleotides match TRBD1. CDR3 length: 12 residues. J gave up 3 bases and V 11 bases, and 6 bases lay outside the gene matches. Per germline, CDR1 MNHEY and CDR2 SVGAGI. The CDR3 protein is CASGTGLYEQYF. As DNA, the CDR3 is TGTGCCTCCGGGACAGGTCTCTACGAGCAGTACTTC.

This chain uses TRBV28 with TRBJ2-3; D may be TRBD1 or TRBD2 (6 bases each). In germline, CDR1 is MDHEN, CDR2 SYDVKM. Between the trimmed V and J ends, which lost 2 bases and 3 bases, there was a span of 12 bases. This CDR3 is built from 15 residues. The DNA for the CDR3 is TGTGCCAGCAGTTTAGTATTAGGGGGGACAGATACGCAGTATTTT. This encodes CASSLVLGGTDTQYF.

In this sample, this clone turned up a few times. This chain uses TRBV29-1 with TRBJ2-3; D call uncertain. Germline assignment: CDR1 SQVTM and CDR2 ANQGSEA. This CDR3 contains 11 residues. Trimming shortened V by 7 bases and J by 2 bases, and 7 bases separated the two germline ends. CDR3 loop: CSASNTDTQYF. CDR3 coding DNA: TGCAGCGCTTCTAACACAGATACGCAGTATTTT.

In its sample, this clone was seen a few times. The chain combines TRBV27 with TRBJ2-2; D may be TRBD1 (7 bases). Germline V gives CDR1 MNHEY, CDR2 SMNVEV (reference sequence). Trimming cost V 2 bases and J 5 bases, with 24 bases left between them. The CDR3 covers 19 residues. CDR3: CASSLKAGRRQGRTGELFF. CDR3 DNA sequence: TGTGCCAGCAGTTTAAAGGCGGGGAGAAGACAGGGTCGAACCGGGGAGCTGTTTTTT.

The chain couples TRBV6-1 to TRBJ1-5; D is perhaps TRBD1 (6 bases). V lost 6 bases and J 5 bases, leaving 11 bases between the germline ends. The CDR3 extends over 13 amino acids. CDR1 is MNHNS, CDR2 SASEGT, per germline. This chain's CDR3 is CASSRQVDQPQHF. CDR3 nucleotide sequence: TGTGCCAGCAGCCGACAGGTCGATCAGCCCCAGCATTTT.

This clone occurred a few times. The identical CDR3 is also encoded by other nucleotide sequences in the sample. This chain links TRBV2 with TRBJ2-6; D is ambiguous. Trimming cost V 4 bases and J 1 base, with 14 bases left between them. The CDR3 totals 17 residues. Germline V lookup: CDR1 SNHLY, CDR2 FYNNEI. The CDR3, as DNA: TGTGCCAGCAGTGCTCAGACGGGTCGGTCTGGGGCCAACGTCCTGACTTTC. Its protein is CASSAQTGRSGANVLTF.

The V gene is TRBV5-6, the J gene TRBJ2-3, with a tentative D call TRBD2 (6 bases). V lost 2 bases, J lost 0 bases, and 13 bases lay in between. Germline CDR1 reads SGHDT; CDR2 reads YYEEEE. The CDR3 is made up of 16 amino acids. CDR3 amino acids: CASSFLAAGSTDTQYF. CDR3 sequence (DNA): TGTGCCAGCAGCTTCCTAGCAGCGGGCAGCACAGATACGCAGTATTTT.

The genes are TRBV27 and TRBJ2-1; the D call may be TRBD1 or TRBD2 (5 bases each). V was clipped by 6 bases and J by 8 bases, with 23 bases between them. This CDR3 is 16 amino acids long. Looked up from germline, CDR1 is MNHEY and CDR2 is SMNVEV (reference sequence). CDR3 nucleotides: TGTGCCAGCAGGCGCGACCCGGGACCTCTTTTCGATGAGCAGTTCTTC. Its protein is CASRRDPGPLFDEQFF.

The chain employs TRBV5-1 and TRBJ2-3, with a weak D call TRBD2 (5 bases). The CDR3 is 15 amino acids. The germline CDR1 and CDR2 sequences are SGHRS and YFSETQ. The V end lost 0 bases, the J end lost 1 base, and 9 bases lay between the germline ends. CDR3 bases: TGCGCCAGCAGCTTGGGTAGCGTACGCACAGATACGCAGTATTTT. Residues: CASSLGSVRTDTQYF.